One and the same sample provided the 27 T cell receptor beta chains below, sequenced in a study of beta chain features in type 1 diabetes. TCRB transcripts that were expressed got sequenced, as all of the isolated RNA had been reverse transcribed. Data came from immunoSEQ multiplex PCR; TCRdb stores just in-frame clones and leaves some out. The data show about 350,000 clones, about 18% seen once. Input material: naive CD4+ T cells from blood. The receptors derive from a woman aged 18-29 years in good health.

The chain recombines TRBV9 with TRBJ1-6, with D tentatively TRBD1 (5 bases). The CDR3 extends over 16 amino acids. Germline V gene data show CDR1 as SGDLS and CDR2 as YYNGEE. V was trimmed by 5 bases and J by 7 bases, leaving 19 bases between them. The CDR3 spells CASSSDGGKNNSPLHF. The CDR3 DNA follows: TGTGCCAGCAGTTCTGACGGGGGAAAGAACAATTCACCCCTCCACTTT.

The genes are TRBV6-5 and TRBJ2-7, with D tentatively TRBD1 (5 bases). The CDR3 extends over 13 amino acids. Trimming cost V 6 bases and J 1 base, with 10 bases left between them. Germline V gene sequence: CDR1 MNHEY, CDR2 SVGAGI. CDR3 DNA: TGTGCCAGCAGGGACACTTCGTCCTACGAGCAGTACTTC. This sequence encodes CASRDTSSYEQYF.

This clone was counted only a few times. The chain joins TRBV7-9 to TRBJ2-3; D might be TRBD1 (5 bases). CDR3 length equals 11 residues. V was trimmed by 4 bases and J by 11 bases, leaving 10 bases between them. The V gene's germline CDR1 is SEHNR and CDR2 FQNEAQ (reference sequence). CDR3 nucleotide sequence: TGTGCCAGCAGCTCCCCTAGGGGGCAGTATTTT. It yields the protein CASSSPRGQYF.

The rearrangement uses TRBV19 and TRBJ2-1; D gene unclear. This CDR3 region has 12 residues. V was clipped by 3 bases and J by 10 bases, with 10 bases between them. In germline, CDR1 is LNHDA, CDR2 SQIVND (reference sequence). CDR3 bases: TGTGCCAGTAGTATCATAAACGGGGAGCAGTTCTTC. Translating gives CASSIINGEQFF.

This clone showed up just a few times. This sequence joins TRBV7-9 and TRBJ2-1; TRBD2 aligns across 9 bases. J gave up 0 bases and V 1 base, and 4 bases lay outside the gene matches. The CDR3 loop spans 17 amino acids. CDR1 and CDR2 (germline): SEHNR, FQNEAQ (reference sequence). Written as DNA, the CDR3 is TGTGCCAGCAGCTTAGGGGCTAGCGGGGTCTCCTACAATGAGCAGTTCTTC. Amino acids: CASSLGASGVSYNEQFF.

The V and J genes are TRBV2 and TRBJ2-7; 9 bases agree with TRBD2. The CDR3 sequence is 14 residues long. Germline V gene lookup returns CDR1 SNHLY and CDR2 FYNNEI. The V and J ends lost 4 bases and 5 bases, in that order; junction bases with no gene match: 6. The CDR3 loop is CASSGLAGRHEQYF. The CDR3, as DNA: TGTGCCAGCAGTGGGCTAGCGGGAAGGCACGAGCAGTACTTC.

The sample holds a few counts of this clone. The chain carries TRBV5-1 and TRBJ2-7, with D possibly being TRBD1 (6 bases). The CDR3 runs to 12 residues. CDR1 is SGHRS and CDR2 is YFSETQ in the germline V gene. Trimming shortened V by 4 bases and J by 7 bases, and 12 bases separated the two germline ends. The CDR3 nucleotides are TGCGCCAGCAGCCTACAGGGTTGGGAGCAGTACTTC. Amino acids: CASSLQGWEQYF. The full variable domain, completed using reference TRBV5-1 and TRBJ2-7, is KAGVTQTPRYLIKTRGQQVTLSCSPISGHRSVSWYQQTPGQGLQFLFEYFSETQRNKGNFPGRFSGRQFSNSRSEMNVSTLELGDSALYLCASSLQGWEQYFGPGTRLTVT.

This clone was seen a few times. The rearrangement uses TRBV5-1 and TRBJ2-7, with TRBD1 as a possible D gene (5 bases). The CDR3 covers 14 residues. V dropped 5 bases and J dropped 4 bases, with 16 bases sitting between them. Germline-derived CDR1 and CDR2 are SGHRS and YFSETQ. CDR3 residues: CASSQGTVGYEQYF. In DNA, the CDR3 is TGCGCCAGCAGTCAGGGCACCGTGGGGTACGAGCAGTACTTC.

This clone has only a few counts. CDR3 residues: CASRMNTEAFF. The DNA of the CDR3 is TGTGCCAGCCGTATGAACACTGAAGCTTTCTTT. This chain connects TRBV7-9 to TRBJ1-1; D is uncertain. Germline CDR1 SEHNR, CDR2 FQNEAQ (reference sequence). Trimming removed 8 bases at V and 0 bases at J, with 4 bases between. This CDR3 contains 11 residues.

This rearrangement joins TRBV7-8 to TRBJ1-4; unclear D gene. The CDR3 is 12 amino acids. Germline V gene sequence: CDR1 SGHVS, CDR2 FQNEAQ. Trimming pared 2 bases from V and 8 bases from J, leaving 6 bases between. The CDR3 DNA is TGTGCCAGCAGCTTATTTAGAGAAAAACTGTTTTTT. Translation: CASSLFREKLFF.

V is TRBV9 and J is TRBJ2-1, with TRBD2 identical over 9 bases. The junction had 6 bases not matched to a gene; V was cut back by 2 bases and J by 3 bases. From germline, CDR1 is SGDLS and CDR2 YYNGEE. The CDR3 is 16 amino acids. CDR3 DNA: TGTGCCAGCAGCGTGGTTGCGACTAGCGGCTACAATGAGCAGTTCTTC. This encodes CASSVVATSGYNEQFF.

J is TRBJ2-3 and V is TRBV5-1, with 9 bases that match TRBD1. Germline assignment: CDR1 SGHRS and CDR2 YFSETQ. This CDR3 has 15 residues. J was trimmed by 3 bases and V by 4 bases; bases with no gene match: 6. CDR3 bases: TGCGCCAGCAGCAGCGGGACAGGGAGGACAGATACGCAGTATTTT. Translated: CASSSGTGRTDTQYF.

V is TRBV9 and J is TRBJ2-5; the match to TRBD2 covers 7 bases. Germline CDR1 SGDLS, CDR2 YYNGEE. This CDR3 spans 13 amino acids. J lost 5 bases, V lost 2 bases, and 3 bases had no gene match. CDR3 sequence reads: CASSVGTTETQYF. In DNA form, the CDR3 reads TGTGCCAGCAGCGTGGGGACTACTGAGACCCAGTACTTC. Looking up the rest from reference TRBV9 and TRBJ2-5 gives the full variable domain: DSGVTQTPKHLITATGQRVTLRCSPRSGDLSVYWYQQSLDQGLQFLIQYYNGEERAKGNILERFSAQQFPDLHSELNLSSLELGDSALYFCASSVGTTETQYFGPGTRLLVL.

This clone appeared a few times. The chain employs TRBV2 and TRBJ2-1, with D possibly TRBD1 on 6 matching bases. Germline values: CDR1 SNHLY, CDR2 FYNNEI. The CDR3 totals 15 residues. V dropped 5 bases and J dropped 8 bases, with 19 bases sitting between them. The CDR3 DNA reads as TGTGCCAGCAGTCCGCAGGGGCAGGAGATGGATGAGCAGTTCTTC. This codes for CASSPQGQEMDEQFF.

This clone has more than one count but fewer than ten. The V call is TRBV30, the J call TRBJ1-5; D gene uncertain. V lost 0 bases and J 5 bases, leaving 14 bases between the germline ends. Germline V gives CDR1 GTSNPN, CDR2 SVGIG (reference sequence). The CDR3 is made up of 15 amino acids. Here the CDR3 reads CAWSVSNSGYQPQHF. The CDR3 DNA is TGTGCCTGGAGTGTAAGTAATTCAGGTTATCAGCCCCAGCATTTT.

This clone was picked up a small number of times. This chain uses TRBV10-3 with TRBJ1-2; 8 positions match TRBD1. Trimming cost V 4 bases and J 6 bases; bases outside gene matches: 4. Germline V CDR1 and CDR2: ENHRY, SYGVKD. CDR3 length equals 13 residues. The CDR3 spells CAISVAGGNGYTF. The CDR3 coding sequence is TGTGCCATCAGTGTGGCAGGGGGCAATGGCTACACCTTC.

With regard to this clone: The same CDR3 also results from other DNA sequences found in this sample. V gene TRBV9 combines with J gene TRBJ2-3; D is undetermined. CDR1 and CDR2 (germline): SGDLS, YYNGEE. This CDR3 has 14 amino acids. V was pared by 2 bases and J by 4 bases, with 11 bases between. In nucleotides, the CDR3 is TGTGCCAGCAGCGTCTCCGGGTCCCCAGATACGCAGTATTTT. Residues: CASSVSGSPDTQYF.

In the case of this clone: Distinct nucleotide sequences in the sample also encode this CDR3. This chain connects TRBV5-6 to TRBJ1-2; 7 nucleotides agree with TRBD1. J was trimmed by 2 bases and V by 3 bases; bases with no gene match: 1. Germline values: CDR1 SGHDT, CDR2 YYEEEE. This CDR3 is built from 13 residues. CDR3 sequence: CASSSTGNYGYTF. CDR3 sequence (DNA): TGTGCCAGCAGCTCGACAGGGAACTATGGCTACACCTTC.

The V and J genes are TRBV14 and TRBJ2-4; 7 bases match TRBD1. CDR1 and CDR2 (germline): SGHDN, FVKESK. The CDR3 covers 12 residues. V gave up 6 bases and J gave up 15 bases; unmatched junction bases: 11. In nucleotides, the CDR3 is TGTGCCAGCAGTCAGACAGGGCCAAAGCGGTACTTC. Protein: CASSQTGPKRYF.

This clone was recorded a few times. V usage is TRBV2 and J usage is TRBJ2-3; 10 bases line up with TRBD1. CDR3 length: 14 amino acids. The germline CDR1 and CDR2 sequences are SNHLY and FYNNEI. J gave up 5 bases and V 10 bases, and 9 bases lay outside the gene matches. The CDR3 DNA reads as TGTGCCACGCAAAGGACAGGGGGGAGAGATACGCAGTATTTT. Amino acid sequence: CATQRTGGRDTQYF.

The chain's CDR3 is CASSLFRGGDEQYF. In DNA, the CDR3 is TGCGCCAGCAGCTTGTTTCGGGGAGGTGACGAGCAGTACTTC. The chain links TRBV5-1 to TRBJ2-7; a possible D gene is TRBD2 (6 bases). Between the trimmed V and J ends, which lost 1 base and 5 bases, there was a span of 13 bases. The V gene's germline CDR1 is SGHRS and CDR2 YFSETQ. CDR3 length: 14 residues.

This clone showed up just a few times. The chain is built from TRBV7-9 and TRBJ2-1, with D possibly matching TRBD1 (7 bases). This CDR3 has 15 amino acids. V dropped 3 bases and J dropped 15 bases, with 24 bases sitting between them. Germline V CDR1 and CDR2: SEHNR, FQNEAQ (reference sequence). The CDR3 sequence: CASSFETGGGPRLFF. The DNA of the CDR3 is TGTGCCAGCAGCTTTGAGACAGGAGGGGGCCCAAGACTGTTCTTC.

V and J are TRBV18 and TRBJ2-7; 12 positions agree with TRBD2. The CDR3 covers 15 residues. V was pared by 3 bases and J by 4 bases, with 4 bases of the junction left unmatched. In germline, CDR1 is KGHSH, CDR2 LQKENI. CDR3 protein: CASSPRTSGEYEQYF. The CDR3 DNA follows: TGTGCCAGCTCACCCCGGACTAGCGGGGAATACGAGCAGTACTTC.

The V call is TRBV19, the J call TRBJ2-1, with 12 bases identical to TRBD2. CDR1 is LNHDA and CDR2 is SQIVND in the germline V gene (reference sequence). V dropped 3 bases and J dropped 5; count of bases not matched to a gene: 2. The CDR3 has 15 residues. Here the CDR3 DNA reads TGTGCCAGTAGTATGGGGACTAGCGGGCACAATGAGCAGTTCTTC. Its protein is CASSMGTSGHNEQFF. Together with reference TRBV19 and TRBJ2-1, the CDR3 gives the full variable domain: DGGITQSPKYLFRKEGQNVTLSCEQNLNHDAMYWYRQDPGQGLRLIYYSQIVNDFQKGDIAEGYSVSREKKESFPLTVTSAQKNPTAFYLCASSMGTSGHNEQFFGPGTRLTVL.

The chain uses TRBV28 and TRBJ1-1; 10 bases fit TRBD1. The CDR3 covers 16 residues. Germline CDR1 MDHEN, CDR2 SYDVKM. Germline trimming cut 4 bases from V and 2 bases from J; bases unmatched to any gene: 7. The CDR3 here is CASSSAGQGRNTEAFF. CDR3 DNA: TGTGCCAGCAGTTCGGCGGGACAGGGGCGCAACACTGAAGCTTTCTTT.

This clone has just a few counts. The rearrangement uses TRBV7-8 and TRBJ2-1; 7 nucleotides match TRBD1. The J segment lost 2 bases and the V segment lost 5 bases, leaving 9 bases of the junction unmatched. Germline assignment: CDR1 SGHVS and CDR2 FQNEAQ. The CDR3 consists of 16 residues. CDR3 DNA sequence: TGTGCCAGCAGCCGAAGCCGGGACAGAACCTACAATGAGCAGTTCTTC. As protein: CASSRSRDRTYNEQFF.

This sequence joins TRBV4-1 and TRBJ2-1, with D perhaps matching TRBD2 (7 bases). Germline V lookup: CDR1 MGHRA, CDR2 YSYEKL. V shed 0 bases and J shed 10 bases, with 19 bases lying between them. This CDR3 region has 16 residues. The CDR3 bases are TGCGCCAGCAGCCAAGATGGAAGGGGGGGATTGGAGGAGCAGTTCTTC. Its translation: CASSQDGRGGLEEQFF.